Listed below are T cell receptor beta chains from one sample, sequenced in a study of OX40 agonist ivuxolimab in advanced cancers. Method: immunoSEQ multiplex PCR; TCRdb's copy keeps in-frame clones and lacks some. Of 98,000 or so clones listed, about 80% were seen once; the top ten hold about 1.6%. The sequencing here drew on CD4+ or CD8+ T cells sorted from blood, taken in a trial of the OX40 agonist ivuxolimab. These receptor sequences come from an adult with an advanced solid tumor such as melanoma, head and neck, liver or kidney cancer. Each CDR3 is given with its conserved first and last residue. The D gene is left open where the match is weak. Not all rows give a size; the values are once, few, many and, for expanded clones, a class.

clone_size: .; d_call: TRBD1; j_call: TRBJ2-7; v_call: TRBV6-6; cdr3_nt: TGTGCCAGCAGCACCCGGGACAGGGGTCACGAGCAGTACTTC; cdr3_aa: CASSTRDRGHEQYF
clone_size: .; d_call: .; j_call: TRBJ1-5; v_call: TRBV2; cdr3_nt: TGTGCCAGCACTGAATCAGGAGCCAATCAGCCCCAGCATTTT; cdr3_aa: CASTESGANQPQHF
clone_size: many; d_call: TRBD1; j_call: TRBJ1-6; v_call: TRBV4-2; cdr3_nt: TGTGCCAGCAGCCACACGGACAGGGGGACTTCACCCCTCCACTTT; cdr3_aa: CASSHTDRGTSPLHF
clone_size: .; d_call: .; j_call: TRBJ1-1; v_call: TRBV12-5; cdr3_nt: TGTGCTAGTGGTTTGGTATGGCAGGGAAAGCCCCACACTGAAGCTTTCTTT; cdr3_aa: CASGLVWQGKPHTEAFF
clone_size: .; d_call: .; j_call: TRBJ1-5; v_call: TRBV6-6; cdr3_nt: TGTGCCAGCAGTAACCGGGCCTCCAATCAGCCCCAGCATTTT; cdr3_aa: CASSNRASNQPQHF
clone_size: .; d_call: .; j_call: TRBJ2-7; v_call: TRBV6-5; cdr3_nt: TGTGCCAGCAGGGGTTATGGTGGCTACGAGCAGTACTTC; cdr3_aa: CASRGYGGYEQYF
clone_size: .; d_call: .; j_call: TRBJ1-2; v_call: TRBV19; cdr3_nt: TGTGCCAGTCCAGATCGCTACACCTTC; cdr3_aa: CASPDRYTF
clone_size: .; d_call: TRBD1; j_call: TRBJ2-2; v_call: TRBV18; cdr3_nt: TGTGCCAGCCCACGACAGGGGGCGAACACCGGGGAGCTGTTTTTT; cdr3_aa: CASPRQGANTGELFF
clone_size: .; d_call: .; j_call: TRBJ1-2; v_call: TRBV5-1; cdr3_nt: TGCGCCAGCAGCTCCGGGGCCAAAAATCCGTTTTATGGCTACACCTTC; cdr3_aa: CASSSGAKNPFYGYTF
clone_size: .; d_call: .; j_call: TRBJ2-6; v_call: TRBV15; cdr3_nt: TGTGCCACCAGCAGAGGTGGAGCAGGGGCCAACGTCCTGACTTTC; cdr3_aa: CATSRGGAGANVLTF
clone_size: .; d_call: .; j_call: TRBJ2-2; v_call: TRBV28; cdr3_nt: TGTGCCAGCAGTTCCCTGGGGCCCGGGGAGCTGTTTTTT; cdr3_aa: CASSSLGPGELFF
clone_size: .; d_call: .; j_call: TRBJ2-2; v_call: TRBV7-3; cdr3_nt: TGTGCCAGCAGCTCTAGGATGGCCGGGGAGCTGTTTTTT; cdr3_aa: CASSSRMAGELFF
clone_size: .; d_call: .; j_call: TRBJ2-6; v_call: TRBV11-3; cdr3_nt: TGTGCCAGCAGCTTATATGGGGGAACTGGGGCCAACGTCCTGACTTTC; cdr3_aa: CASSLYGGTGANVLTF
clone_size: .; d_call: TRBD1; j_call: TRBJ1-6; v_call: TRBV28; cdr3_nt: TGTGCCAGCAGTTTAAGGGACAGGGTGTGGATGACCCTCCACTTT; cdr3_aa: CASSLRDRVWMTLHF
clone_size: once; d_call: TRBD2; j_call: TRBJ2-3; v_call: TRBV7-3; cdr3_nt: TGTGCCAGCAGCTCAGAGCGGGGACTAGGGGGGAATACGCAGTATTTT; cdr3_aa: CASSSERGLGGNTQYF
clone_size: .; d_call: TRBD1; j_call: TRBJ2-6; v_call: TRBV7-9; cdr3_nt: TGTGCCAGCGGCGACAGGGCTGGGGCCAACGTCCTGACTTTC; cdr3_aa: CASGDRAGANVLTF
clone_size: .; d_call: TRBD1; j_call: TRBJ2-2; v_call: TRBV29-1; cdr3_nt: TGCAGCGCAACCGGGACAGGGGTAGCCGGGGAGCTGTTTTTT; cdr3_aa: CSATGTGVAGELFF
clone_size: once; d_call: TRBD2; j_call: TRBJ2-5; v_call: TRBV5-1; cdr3_nt: TGCGCCAGCAGCTTGGCGGCTAGCGGGAAAGAGACCCAGTACTTC; cdr3_aa: CASSLAASGKETQYF
clone_size: .; d_call: .; j_call: TRBJ2-6; v_call: TRBV4-3; cdr3_nt: TGCGCCAGCAGCCAAGATTGGCAGACCCCCGGGGCCAACGTCCTGACTTTC; cdr3_aa: CASSQDWQTPGANVLTF
clone_size: .; d_call: .; j_call: TRBJ2-2; v_call: TRBV7-9; cdr3_nt: TGTGCCAGCAGCTTAAATCCGACAGCGAACACCGGGGAGCTGTTTTTT; cdr3_aa: CASSLNPTANTGELFF
clone_size: .; d_call: .; j_call: TRBJ1-2; v_call: TRBV27; cdr3_nt: TGTGCCAGCAGCCATTATGACGGGGCTAGGGGCTACACCTTC; cdr3_aa: CASSHYDGARGYTF
clone_size: .; d_call: .; j_call: TRBJ1-1; v_call: TRBV15; cdr3_nt: TGTGCCACCAGCCCCCGCGGGAGAAATTCTGAAGCTTTCTTT; cdr3_aa: CATSPRGRNSEAFF
clone_size: .; d_call: TRBD2; j_call: TRBJ2-3; v_call: TRBV7-2; cdr3_nt: TGTGCCAGCAGCTTAGAGGGAGCGGGGGCGTTCACAGATACGCAGTATTTT; cdr3_aa: CASSLEGAGAFTDTQYF
clone_size: .; d_call: .; j_call: TRBJ1-4; v_call: TRBV5-1; cdr3_nt: TGCGCCAGCAGCTTGGATCAGCCAACTGAAAAACTGTTTTTT; cdr3_aa: CASSLDQPTEKLFF
clone_size: .; d_call: .; j_call: TRBJ1-5; v_call: TRBV18; cdr3_nt: TGTGCCAGCTCACCATTGCCCGGACAGACCCCGGGACAGCCCCAGCATTTT; cdr3_aa: CASSPLPGQTPGQPQHF
clone_size: .; d_call: TRBD1; j_call: TRBJ1-4; v_call: TRBV7-9; cdr3_nt: TGTGCCAGCAGCTTAGGGACAGGCCAAAATGAAAAACTGTTTTTT; cdr3_aa: CASSLGTGQNEKLFF
clone_size: .; d_call: TRBD1; j_call: TRBJ2-3; v_call: TRBV4-1; cdr3_nt: TGCGCCAGCAGCCAAGATCGGGGGACAGGGGGCGATACGCAGTATTTT; cdr3_aa: CASSQDRGTGGDTQYF
clone_size: .; d_call: .; j_call: TRBJ2-7; v_call: TRBV5-5; cdr3_nt: TGTGCCAGCAGCTTGGATGGGGCGAGCCTGGTTGTCGAGCAGTACTTC; cdr3_aa: CASSLDGASLVVEQYF
clone_size: few; d_call: .; j_call: TRBJ2-5; v_call: TRBV7-7; cdr3_nt: TGTGCCAGCAGCTCGGGGGCGGGGCAGACGACCCAGTACTTC; cdr3_aa: CASSSGAGQTTQYF
clone_size: few; d_call: .; j_call: TRBJ1-4; v_call: TRBV6-1; cdr3_nt: TGTGCCAGCAGTGAAGGAGGGTTTAATGAAAAACTGTTTTTT; cdr3_aa: CASSEGGFNEKLFF
clone_size: .; d_call: TRBD1; j_call: TRBJ1-1; v_call: TRBV7-2; cdr3_nt: TGTGCCAGCAGCTTATACGAGGGGGCTTATACTGAAGCTTTCTTT; cdr3_aa: CASSLYEGAYTEAFF
clone_size: few; d_call: .; j_call: TRBJ1-4; v_call: TRBV6-5; cdr3_nt: TGTGCCAGCAGTTACTCGAGCAGGACTAATGAAAAACTGTTTTTT; cdr3_aa: CASSYSSRTNEKLFF
clone_size: once; d_call: TRBD2; j_call: TRBJ2-5; v_call: TRBV27; cdr3_nt: TGTGCCAGCAGTTCTTCTTATGGGGGGGGGACCCAGTACTTC; cdr3_aa: CASSSSYGGGTQYF
clone_size: few; d_call: TRBD2; j_call: TRBJ2-3; v_call: TRBV7-3; cdr3_nt: TGTGCCAGCAGCTCGACCTCTAGCGGGGGGGCTAAAAATACGCAGTATTTT; cdr3_aa: CASSSTSSGGAKNTQYF
clone_size: few; d_call: TRBD1; j_call: TRBJ2-7; v_call: TRBV7-2; cdr3_nt: TGTGCCAGCAGCTTAGAACGGACAGGGATGTACGAGCAGTACTTC; cdr3_aa: CASSLERTGMYEQYF
clone_size: .; d_call: TRBD2; j_call: TRBJ2-1; v_call: TRBV5-8; cdr3_nt: TGTGCCAGCAGCTTCACTAGCGGGAGGGCCCAAGAGCAGTTCTTC; cdr3_aa: CASSFTSGRAQEQFF
clone_size: .; d_call: .; j_call: TRBJ1-1; v_call: TRBV19; cdr3_nt: TGTGCCAGTAGTGCCCCAGGGATAATGAACACTGAAGCTTTCTTT; cdr3_aa: CASSAPGIMNTEAFF
clone_size: .; d_call: .; j_call: TRBJ1-5; v_call: TRBV7-2; cdr3_nt: TGTGCCAGCAGCCCCCGCGACAGATCCAGCAATCAGCCCCAGCATTTT; cdr3_aa: CASSPRDRSSNQPQHF
clone_size: .; d_call: .; j_call: TRBJ1-4; v_call: TRBV5-1; cdr3_nt: TGCGCCAGCCGCCTGAGGGTGGCTAATGAAAAACTGTTTTTT; cdr3_aa: CASRLRVANEKLFF
clone_size: .; d_call: TRBD1; j_call: TRBJ1-6; v_call: TRBV4-3; cdr3_nt: TGCGCCAGCAGCCAATACAGGGGATCCTATAATTCACCCCTCCACTTT; cdr3_aa: CASSQYRGSYNSPLHF
clone_size: .; d_call: .; j_call: TRBJ2-1; v_call: TRBV11-1; cdr3_nt: TGTGCCAGCACCTTGGGCGGGCGCTCCTACAATGAGCAGTTCTTC; cdr3_aa: CASTLGGRSYNEQFF
clone_size: .; d_call: TRBD2; j_call: TRBJ2-3; v_call: TRBV11-3; cdr3_nt: TGTGCCAGCTCTAGCGGTTACACAGATACGCAGTATTTT; cdr3_aa: CASSSGYTDTQYF
clone_size: .; d_call: .; j_call: TRBJ1-3; v_call: TRBV6-5; cdr3_nt: TGTGCCAGCAGTTACGGGAGCTCTGGAAACACCATATATTTT; cdr3_aa: CASSYGSSGNTIYF
clone_size: .; d_call: .; j_call: TRBJ2-2; v_call: TRBV4-3; cdr3_nt: TGCGCCAGCAGCCAAGGTTTGGGGAGAGACACCGGGGAGCTGTTTTTT; cdr3_aa: CASSQGLGRDTGELFF
clone_size: .; d_call: .; j_call: TRBJ2-3; v_call: TRBV18; cdr3_nt: TGTGCCAGCTCACCAATTCAACAGACAACAGATACGCAGTATTTT; cdr3_aa: CASSPIQQTTDTQYF
clone_size: .; d_call: .; j_call: TRBJ2-5; v_call: TRBV7-8; cdr3_nt: TGTGCCAGCTCCGGACTCTCCAACAAAGAGACCCAGTACTTC; cdr3_aa: CASSGLSNKETQYF
clone_size: .; d_call: TRBD1; j_call: TRBJ2-7; v_call: TRBV5-1; cdr3_nt: TGCGCCAGCAGCTTGGTCCCCTTATTAAGGACAGGAATCGAGCAGTACTTC; cdr3_aa: CASSLVPLLRTGIEQYF
clone_size: .; d_call: .; j_call: TRBJ2-1; v_call: TRBV5-5; cdr3_nt: TGTGCCACCCTCGGGCTGGGGAAACACAATGAGCAGTTCTTC; cdr3_aa: CATLGLGKHNEQFF
clone_size: once; d_call: TRBD2; j_call: TRBJ2-7; v_call: TRBV19; cdr3_nt: TGTGCCAGTAGACGACTAGCGGGAGCCGAGGACGAGCAGTACTTC; cdr3_aa: CASRRLAGAEDEQYF
clone_size: once; d_call: TRBD1; j_call: TRBJ2-5; v_call: TRBV28; cdr3_nt: TGTGCCAGCGTCGGACAGGGGTTTCAGACCCAGTACTTC; cdr3_aa: CASVGQGFQTQYF
clone_size: .; d_call: TRBD2; j_call: TRBJ2-1; v_call: TRBV7-9; cdr3_nt: TGTGCCAGCAGCTTATATAGCGGGAGGGGAGAGGGGCAGTTCTTC; cdr3_aa: CASSLYSGRGEGQFF
clone_size: .; d_call: TRBD2; j_call: TRBJ2-5; v_call: TRBV9; cdr3_nt: TGTGCCAGCAGCGCCGCCGGTGGGGGGACTAGCGGGGACCAAGAGACCCAGTACTTC; cdr3_aa: CASSAAGGGTSGDQETQYF
clone_size: few; d_call: TRBD2; j_call: TRBJ2-5; v_call: TRBV11-2; cdr3_nt: TGTGCCAGCAGCTTTGGTAGCGGGGTTTCCCAAGAGACCCAGTACTTC; cdr3_aa: CASSFGSGVSQETQYF
clone_size: few; d_call: TRBD1; j_call: TRBJ1-5; v_call: TRBV28; cdr3_nt: TGTGCCAGCAGTTCAGGGGGCGTGAATCAGCCCCAGCATTTT; cdr3_aa: CASSSGGVNQPQHF